A selection of T cell receptor beta chains follows, all from one sample in a study of T cell responses to AZD1222 COVID-19 vaccine. Produced via immunoSEQ multiplex PCR; TCRdb's table is partial and in-frame only. The data show 150,000 to 200,000 clones, roughly 94% seen once. Sequenced material: peripheral blood, taken 28 days after the second AZD1222 dose. The origin of the receptors is an adult who received the AZD1222 COVID-19 vaccine. Each CDR3 is given with its conserved first and last residue. A D gene is named only where the DNA matches it firmly. Size is omitted from some rows. Given values are once, few, many or a class for expanded clones.

J gene	clone size	D gene	V gene	CDR3 DNA	CDR3 protein
TRBJ2-5	once	-	TRBV2	TGTGCCAGCAGCCTCGGTTGGGGAGAGACCCAGTACTTC	CASSLGWGETQYF
TRBJ2-3	-	TRBD2	TRBV10-1	TGCGCCAGCAGTGACATAACTAGCGGGTTGACAGATACGCAGTATTTT	CASSDITSGLTDTQYF
TRBJ2-7	-	-	TRBV30	TGTGCCTGGAGTCCCCTAAGCCTTTACGAGCAGTACTTC	CAWSPLSLYEQYF
TRBJ1-1	-	-	TRBV29-1	TGCAGCGTTGAACCCATGGGACGGACAGAAGCTTTCTTT	CSVEPMGRTEAFF
TRBJ2-1	once	-	TRBV27	TGTGCCAGCAGTTTTCTGGAGGGGTCCTACAATGAGCAGTTCTTC	CASSFLEGSYNEQFF
TRBJ1-5	-	TRBD1	TRBV19	TGTGCCAGTAGTATAAACAGGGGATATTGGCCCCAGCATTTT	CASSINRGYWPQHF
TRBJ2-5	once	-	TRBV7-2	TGTGCCAGCAGCTTCCGCAGGGGCCAAGAGACCCAGTACTTC	CASSFRRGQETQYF
TRBJ2-2	-	-	TRBV11-2	TGTGCCAGCAGCTTAGCATTAAGCGTACCCGGGGAGCTGTTTTTT	CASSLALSVPGELFF
TRBJ2-1	-	TRBD1	TRBV19	TGTGCCAGTAGACATCCGGGACAGGACAATGAGCAGTTCTTC	CASRHPGQDNEQFF
TRBJ2-7	-	-	TRBV30	TGTGCCTGGAGTGTAGGCAGCTACGAGCAGTACTTC	CAWSVGSYEQYF
TRBJ1-2	-	-	TRBV30	TGTGCCTGGAGGAGGCCGTATGGCTACACCTTC	CAWRRPYGYTF
TRBJ2-1	-	TRBD2	TRBV7-3	TGTGCCAGCAGCCCACGGCTAGCGGGCCTGAATGAGCAGTTCTTC	CASSPRLAGLNEQFF
TRBJ1-5	-	-	TRBV5-6	TGTGCCAGCAGTAGGGGACGGGGGGCAGGTCAGCCCCAGCATTTT	CASSRGRGAGQPQHF
TRBJ2-3	-	-	TRBV11-3	TGTGCCAGCAGCTTAGGTCAGAGCACAGATACGCAGTATTTT	CASSLGQSTDTQYF
TRBJ2-5	-	TRBD2	TRBV7-6	TGTGCCAGCAGCGCCGGACTAGCGGGAGCATGGGGGGGAGAGACCCAGTACTTC	CASSAGLAGAWGGETQYF
TRBJ2-1	-	-	TRBV11-3	TGTGCCAGCAGCTTGGGGGGTACCTCTAAGGATGAGCAGTTCTTC	CASSLGGTSKDEQFF
TRBJ1-2	-	-	TRBV28	TGTGCCAGCAGTTTAGAGTTTACCGGGGGCTACACCTTC	CASSLEFTGGYTF
TRBJ2-3	-	-	TRBV28	TGTGCCAGCAGGCCCGGGACTAGCACAGATACGCAGTATTTT	CASRPGTSTDTQYF
TRBJ1-3	-	-	TRBV27	TGTGCCAGCAGTTTGTCAGGGGCCTCTGGAAACACCATATATTTT	CASSLSGASGNTIYF
TRBJ1-3	-	-	TRBV12-3/TRBV12-4	TGTGCCAGCAGGAGGGGCTCTGGAAACACCATATATTTT	CASRRGSGNTIYF
TRBJ2-4	-	-	TRBV6-5	TGTGCCAGCAGTTACCGGGGCTCCAAAAACATTCAGTACTTC	CASSYRGSKNIQYF
TRBJ2-4	-	-	TRBV3-1/TRBV3-2	TGTGCCAGCAGCCCCGGGACCCAGGGGATTCAGTACTTC	CASSPGTQGIQYF
TRBJ1-1	-	-	TRBV6-2/TRBV6-3	TGTGCCAGCAGTTACTGGGCCTCAAGGGCCACTGAAGCTTTCTTT	CASSYWASRATEAFF
TRBJ2-7	-	-	TRBV19	TGTGCCAGTAGCCCCGGGACCGGCCTTTACGAGCAGTACTTC	CASSPGTGLYEQYF
TRBJ2-7	-	-	TRBV14	TGTGCCAGCAGCCCAGGGGTCGAGCAGTACTTC	CASSPGVEQYF
TRBJ2-7	-	-	TRBV9	TGTGCCAGCAGCCCCGTTGTAACGAGTAGCTCCTACGAGCAGTACTTC	CASSPVVTSSSYEQYF
TRBJ2-3	-	-	TRBV7-6	TGTGCCAGCAGCTTAGGCCCGATCGGGGGGCAGTATTTT	CASSLGPIGGQYF
TRBJ1-6	-	-	TRBV7-4	TGTGCCAGCAGGCCTCGGACGGGGAGCTCCTATAATTCACCCCTCCACTTT	CASRPRTGSSYNSPLHF
TRBJ2-1	once	-	TRBV5-1	TGCGCCAGCAGCTTGGAGTATGAGCAGTTCTTC	CASSLEYEQFF
TRBJ2-7	-	-	TRBV7-9	TGTGCCAGCAGCTTAGAGGCGTATGCCTACGAGCAGTACTTC	CASSLEAYAYEQYF
TRBJ2-7	-	TRBD1	TRBV4-2	TGTGCCAGCAGCCGGTCCGGGACAGTTTCCTACGAGCAGTACTTC	CASSRSGTVSYEQYF
TRBJ2-2	-	-	TRBV19	TGTGCCAGTAGTATAAGAAGGAGAGGGTCTCACACCGGGGAGCTGTTTTTT	CASSIRRRGSHTGELFF
TRBJ2-7	-	TRBD1	TRBV2	TGTGCCAGCAGTCCGACAGGGAACGAGCAGTACTTC	CASSPTGNEQYF
TRBJ1-6	-	-	TRBV4-1	TGCGCCAGCAGCCACCAAAAGACAAGGACCCCTGATTCACCCCTCCACTTT	CASSHQKTRTPDSPLHF
TRBJ1-2	-	TRBD1	TRBV6-2/TRBV6-3	TGTGCCAGCAGTGTAGACAGGGGATATGGCTACACCTTC	CASSVDRGYGYTF